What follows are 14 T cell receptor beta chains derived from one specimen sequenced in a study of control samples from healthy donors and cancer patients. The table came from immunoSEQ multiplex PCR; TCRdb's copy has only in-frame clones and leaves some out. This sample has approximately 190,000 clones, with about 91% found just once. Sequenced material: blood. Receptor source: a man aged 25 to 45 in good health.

The chain's CDR3 is CASSPAGQGRGYTF. The CDR3 region has the DNA TGTGCCAGCTCACCCGCGGGACAGGGAAGAGGCTACACCTTC. This chain connects TRBV18 to TRBJ1-2; 9 bases align to TRBD1. V shed 3 bases and J 8 bases; nucleotides not matched to a gene: 7. Germline V CDR1 and CDR2: KGHSH, LQKENI. The CDR3 spans 14 residues.

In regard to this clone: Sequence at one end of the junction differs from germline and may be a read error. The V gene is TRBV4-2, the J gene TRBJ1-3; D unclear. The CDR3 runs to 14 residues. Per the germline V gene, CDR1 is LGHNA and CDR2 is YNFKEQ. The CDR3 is CASRQAAAGNTIYF. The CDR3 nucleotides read TGTGCCAGCAGACAAGCGGCGGCTGGAAACACCATATATTTT.

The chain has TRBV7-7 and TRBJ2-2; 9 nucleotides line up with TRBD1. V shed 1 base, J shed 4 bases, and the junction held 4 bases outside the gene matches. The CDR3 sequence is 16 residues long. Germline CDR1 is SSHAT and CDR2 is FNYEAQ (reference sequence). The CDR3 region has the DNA TGTGCCAGCAGCTTAGATACAGGGGGCGTCACCGGGGAGCTGTTTTTT. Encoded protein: CASSLDTGGVTGELFF.

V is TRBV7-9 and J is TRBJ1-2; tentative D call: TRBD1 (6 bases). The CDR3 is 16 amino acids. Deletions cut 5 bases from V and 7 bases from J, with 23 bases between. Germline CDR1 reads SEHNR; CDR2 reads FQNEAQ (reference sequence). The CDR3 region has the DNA TGTGCCAGCAGCATCGGACAGAGGGTCTCGATGGGTGGCTACACCTTC. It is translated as CASSIGQRVSMGGYTF.

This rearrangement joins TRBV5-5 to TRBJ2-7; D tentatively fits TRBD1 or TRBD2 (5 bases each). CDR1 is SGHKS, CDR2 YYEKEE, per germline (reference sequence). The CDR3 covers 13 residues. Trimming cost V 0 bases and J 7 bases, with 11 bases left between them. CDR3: CASSLAGWREQYF. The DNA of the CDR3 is TGTGCCAGCAGCTTGGCAGGGTGGAGGGAGCAGTACTTC.

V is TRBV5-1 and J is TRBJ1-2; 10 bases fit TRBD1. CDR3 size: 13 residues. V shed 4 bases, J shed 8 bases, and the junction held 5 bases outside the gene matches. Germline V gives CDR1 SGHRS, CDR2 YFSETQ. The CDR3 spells CASSTDRGRGYTF. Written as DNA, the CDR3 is TGCGCCAGCAGCACTGACAGGGGGCGCGGCTACACCTTC.

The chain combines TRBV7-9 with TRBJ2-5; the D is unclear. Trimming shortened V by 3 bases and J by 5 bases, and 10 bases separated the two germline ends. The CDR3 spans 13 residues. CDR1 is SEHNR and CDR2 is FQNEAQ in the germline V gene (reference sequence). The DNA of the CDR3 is TGTGCCAGCAGCTTTAGTCGGTGGGAGACCCAGTACTTC. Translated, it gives CASSFSRWETQYF.

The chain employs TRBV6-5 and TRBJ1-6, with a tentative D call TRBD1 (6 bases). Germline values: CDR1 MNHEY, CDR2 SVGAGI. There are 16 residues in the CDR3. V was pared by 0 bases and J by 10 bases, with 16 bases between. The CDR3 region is CASSYSSGGRMSPLHF. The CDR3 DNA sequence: TGTGCCAGCAGTTACTCGAGTGGGGGGCGGATGTCACCCCTCCACTTT.

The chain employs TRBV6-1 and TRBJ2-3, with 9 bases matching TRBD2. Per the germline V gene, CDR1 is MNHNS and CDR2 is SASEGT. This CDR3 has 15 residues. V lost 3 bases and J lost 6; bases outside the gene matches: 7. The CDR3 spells CASSEGGTSPDTQYF. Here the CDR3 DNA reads TGTGCCAGCAGTGAGGGGGGGACTAGCCCCGATACGCAGTATTTT.

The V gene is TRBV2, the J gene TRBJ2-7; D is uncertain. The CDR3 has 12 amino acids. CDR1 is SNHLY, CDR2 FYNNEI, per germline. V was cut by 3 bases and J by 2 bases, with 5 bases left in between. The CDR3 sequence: CASSESPYEQYF. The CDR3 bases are TGTGCCAGCAGTGAGTCCCCCTACGAGCAGTACTTC.

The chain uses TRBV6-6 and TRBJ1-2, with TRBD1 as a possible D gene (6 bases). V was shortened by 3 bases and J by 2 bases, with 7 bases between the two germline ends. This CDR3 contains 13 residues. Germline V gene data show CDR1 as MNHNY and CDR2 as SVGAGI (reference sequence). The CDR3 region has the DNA TGTGCCAGCAGTTATCAGGGGAACTATGGCTACACCTTC. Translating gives CASSYQGNYGYTF.

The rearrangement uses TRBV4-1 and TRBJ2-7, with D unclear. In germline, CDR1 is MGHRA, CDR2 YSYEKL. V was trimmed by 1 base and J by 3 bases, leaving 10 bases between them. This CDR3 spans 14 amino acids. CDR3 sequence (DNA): TGCGCCAGCAGCCAAGGGGTGCGGCTCTACGAGCAGTACTTC. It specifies CASSQGVRLYEQYF.

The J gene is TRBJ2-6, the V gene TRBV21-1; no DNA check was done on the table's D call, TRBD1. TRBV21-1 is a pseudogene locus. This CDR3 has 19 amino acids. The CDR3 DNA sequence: TGTGCCAGCAGCAAAGCTTGGGACAGGGGAATTTCTGGGGCCAACGTCCTGACTTTC. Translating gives CASSKAWDRGISGANVLTF.

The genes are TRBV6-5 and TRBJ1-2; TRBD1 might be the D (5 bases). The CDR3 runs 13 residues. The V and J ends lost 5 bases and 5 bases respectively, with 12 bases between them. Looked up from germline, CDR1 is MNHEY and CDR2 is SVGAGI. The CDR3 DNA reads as TGTGCCAGCAGTCCTGGGACGGAGTATGGCTACACCTTC. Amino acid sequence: CASSPGTEYGYTF.